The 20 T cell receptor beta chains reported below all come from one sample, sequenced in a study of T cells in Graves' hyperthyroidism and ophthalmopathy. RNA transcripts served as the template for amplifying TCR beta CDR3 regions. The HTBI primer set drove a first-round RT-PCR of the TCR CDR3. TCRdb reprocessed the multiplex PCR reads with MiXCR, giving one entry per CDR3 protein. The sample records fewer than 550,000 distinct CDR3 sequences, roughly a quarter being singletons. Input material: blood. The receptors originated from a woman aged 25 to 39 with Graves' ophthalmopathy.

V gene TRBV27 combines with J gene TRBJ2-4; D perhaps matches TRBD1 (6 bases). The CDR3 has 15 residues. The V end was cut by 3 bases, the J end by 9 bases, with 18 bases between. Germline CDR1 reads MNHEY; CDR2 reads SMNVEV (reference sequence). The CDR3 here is CASSFLAPGQSIQYF. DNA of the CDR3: TGTGCCAGCAGTTTTCTGGCGCCGGGACAAAGCATTCAGTACTTC.

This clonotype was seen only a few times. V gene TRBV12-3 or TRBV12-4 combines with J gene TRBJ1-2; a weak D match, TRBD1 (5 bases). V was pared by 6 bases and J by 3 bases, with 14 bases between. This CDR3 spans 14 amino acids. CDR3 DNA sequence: TGTGCCAGCAGAAAGGGTGGGGGGGACTATGGCTACACCTTC. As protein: CASRKGGGDYGYTF.

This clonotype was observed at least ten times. CDR3 sequence reads: CSVEDLRGTAFF. Written as DNA, the CDR3 is TGCAGCGTTGAAGATCTCCGGGGGACGGCTTTCTTT. This sequence joins TRBV29-1 and TRBJ1-1, with D perhaps matching TRBD1 (5 bases). CDR3 length equals 12 residues. CDR1 is SQVTM, CDR2 ANQGSEA, per germline. Trimming left V 0 bases short and J 11 bases short, with 13 bases between.

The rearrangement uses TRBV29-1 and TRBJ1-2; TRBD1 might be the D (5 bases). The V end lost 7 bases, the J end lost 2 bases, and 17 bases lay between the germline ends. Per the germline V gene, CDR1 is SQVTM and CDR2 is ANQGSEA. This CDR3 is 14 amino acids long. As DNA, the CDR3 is TGCAGCGGGATCGACAGAGACCCGAACTATGGCTACACCTTC. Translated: CSGIDRDPNYGYTF.

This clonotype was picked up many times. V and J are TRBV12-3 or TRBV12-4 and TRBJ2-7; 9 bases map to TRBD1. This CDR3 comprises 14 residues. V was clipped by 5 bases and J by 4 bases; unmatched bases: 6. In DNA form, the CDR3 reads TGTGCCAGCAGTCACAGGGGGCTTAGGTACGAGCAGTACTTC. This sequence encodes CASSHRGLRYEQYF.

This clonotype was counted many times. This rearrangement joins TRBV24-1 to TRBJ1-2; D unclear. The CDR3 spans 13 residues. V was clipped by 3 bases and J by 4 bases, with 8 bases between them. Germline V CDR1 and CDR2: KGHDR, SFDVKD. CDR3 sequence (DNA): TGTGCCACCAGTGATGAAGAGATCTATGGCTACACCTTC. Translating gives CATSDEEIYGYTF.

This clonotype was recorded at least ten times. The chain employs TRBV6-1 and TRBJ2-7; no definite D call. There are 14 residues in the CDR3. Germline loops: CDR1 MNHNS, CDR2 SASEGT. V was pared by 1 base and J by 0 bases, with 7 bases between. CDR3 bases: TGTGCCAGCAGTGAAGAAAACAGCTCCTACGAGCAGTACTTC. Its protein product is CASSEENSSYEQYF.

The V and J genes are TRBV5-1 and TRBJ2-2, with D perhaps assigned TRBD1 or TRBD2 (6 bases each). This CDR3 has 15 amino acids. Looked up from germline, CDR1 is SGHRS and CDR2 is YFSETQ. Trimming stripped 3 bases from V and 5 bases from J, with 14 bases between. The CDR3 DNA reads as TGCGCCAGCAGCTACGAGGGGGGAAATACCGGGGAGCTGTTTTTT. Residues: CASSYEGGNTGELFF.

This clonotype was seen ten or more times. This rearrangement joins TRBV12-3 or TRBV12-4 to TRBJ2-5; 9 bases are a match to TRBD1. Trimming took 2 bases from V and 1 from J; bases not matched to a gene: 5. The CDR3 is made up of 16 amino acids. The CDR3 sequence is CASSLSLTGGQETQYF. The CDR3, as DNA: TGTGCCAGCAGTTTATCCTTGACAGGGGGCCAAGAGACCCAGTACTTC.

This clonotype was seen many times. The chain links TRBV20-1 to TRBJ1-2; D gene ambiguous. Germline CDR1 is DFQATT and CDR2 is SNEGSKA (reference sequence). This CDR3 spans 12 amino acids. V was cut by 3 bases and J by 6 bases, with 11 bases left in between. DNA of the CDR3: TGCAGTGCTAGCGGATCCCTTGATGGCTACACCTTC. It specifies CSASGSLDGYTF.

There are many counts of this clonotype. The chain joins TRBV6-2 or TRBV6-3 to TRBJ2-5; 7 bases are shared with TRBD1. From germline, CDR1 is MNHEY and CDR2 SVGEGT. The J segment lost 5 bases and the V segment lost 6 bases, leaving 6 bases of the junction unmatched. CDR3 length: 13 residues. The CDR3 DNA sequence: TGTGCCAGCAGAAGACAGGGAGTCGAGACCCAGTACTTC. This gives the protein CASRRQGVETQYF.

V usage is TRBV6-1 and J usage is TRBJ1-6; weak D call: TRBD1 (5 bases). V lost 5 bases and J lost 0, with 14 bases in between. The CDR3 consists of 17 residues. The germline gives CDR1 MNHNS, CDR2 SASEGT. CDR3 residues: CASSPGGSSSYNSPLHF. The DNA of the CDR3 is TGTGCCAGCAGTCCCGGGGGATCAAGCTCCTATAATTCACCCCTCCACTTT.

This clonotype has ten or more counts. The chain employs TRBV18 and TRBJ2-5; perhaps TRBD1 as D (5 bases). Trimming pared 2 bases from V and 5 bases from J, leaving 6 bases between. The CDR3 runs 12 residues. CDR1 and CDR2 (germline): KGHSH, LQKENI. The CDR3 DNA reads TGTGCCAGCTCACCAAAGGGGGAGACCCAGTACTTC. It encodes CASSPKGETQYF. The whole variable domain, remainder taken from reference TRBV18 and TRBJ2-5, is NAGVMQNPRHLVRRRGQEARLRCSPMKGHSHVYWYRQLPEEGLKFMVYLQKENIIDESGMPKERFSAEFPKEGPSILRIQQVVRGDSAAYFCASSPKGETQYFGPGTRLLVL.

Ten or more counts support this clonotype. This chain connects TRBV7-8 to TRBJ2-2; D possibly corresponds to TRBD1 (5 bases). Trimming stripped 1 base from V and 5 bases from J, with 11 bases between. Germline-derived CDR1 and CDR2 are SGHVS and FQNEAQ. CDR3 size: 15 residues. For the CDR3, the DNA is TGTGCCAGCAGCTTAGGCAGGGTAGAGACCGGGGAGCTGTTTTTT. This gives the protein CASSLGRVETGELFF.

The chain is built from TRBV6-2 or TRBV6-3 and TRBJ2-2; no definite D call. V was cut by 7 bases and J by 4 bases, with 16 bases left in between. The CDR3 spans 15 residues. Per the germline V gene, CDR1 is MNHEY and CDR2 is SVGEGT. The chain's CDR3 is CASTNSLHGTGELFF. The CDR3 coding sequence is TGTGCCAGCACCAACTCACTACACGGCACCGGGGAGCTGTTTTTT.

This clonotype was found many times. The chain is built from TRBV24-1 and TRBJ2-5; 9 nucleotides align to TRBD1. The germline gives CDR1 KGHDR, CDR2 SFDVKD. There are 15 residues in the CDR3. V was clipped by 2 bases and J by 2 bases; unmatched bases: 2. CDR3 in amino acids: CATSDSGTGQETQYF. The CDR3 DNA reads TGTGCCACCAGTGATTCCGGGACAGGGCAAGAGACCCAGTACTTC.

The CDR3 here is CASSHFPGELFF. As DNA, the CDR3 is TGTGCCAGCAGCCACTTTCCCGGGGAGCTGTTTTTT. V gene TRBV3-1 combines with J gene TRBJ2-2; no clear D gene. The V end was cut by 3 bases, the J end by 6 bases, with 5 bases between. The germline V gene encodes CDR1 LGHDT and CDR2 YNNKEL (reference sequence). The CDR3 consists of 12 residues.

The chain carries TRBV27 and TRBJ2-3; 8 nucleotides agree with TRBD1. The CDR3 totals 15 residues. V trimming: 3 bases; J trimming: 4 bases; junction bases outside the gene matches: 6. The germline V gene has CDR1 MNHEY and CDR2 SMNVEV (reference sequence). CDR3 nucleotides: TGTGCCAGCAGTTTGGACAGGGACAAGTCAGATACGCAGTATTTT. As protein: CASSLDRDKSDTQYF.

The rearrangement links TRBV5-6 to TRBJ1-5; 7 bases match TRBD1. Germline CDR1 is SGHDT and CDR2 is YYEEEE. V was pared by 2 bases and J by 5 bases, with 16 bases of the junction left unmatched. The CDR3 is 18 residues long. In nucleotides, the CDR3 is TGTGCCAGCAGCTTTGGTTCCCGTGACAGGGCAACATATCAGCCCCAGCATTTT. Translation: CASSFGSRDRATYQPQHF.

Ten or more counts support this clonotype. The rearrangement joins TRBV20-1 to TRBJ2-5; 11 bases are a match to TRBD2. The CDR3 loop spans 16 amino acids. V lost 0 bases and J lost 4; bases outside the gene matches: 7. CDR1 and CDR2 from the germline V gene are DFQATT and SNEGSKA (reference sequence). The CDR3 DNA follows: TGCAGTGCTAGAGATCCGGCTAGCGGGGGGTTAGAGACCCAGTACTTC. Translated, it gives CSARDPASGGLETQYF.